Each of the 23 T cell receptor beta chains below was sequenced from the same sample in a study of T-cell reconstitution after alpha-beta-depleted transplantation in children. Unique molecular identifiers were used to barcode this TCRbeta library. A single record per CDR3 protein comes from TCRdb applying MiXCR to the PCR reads. The sample carries around 370,000 distinct CDR3 sequences, around 15% recorded once. The input for sequencing was PBMCs, mostly from graft donor cells, taken 360 days after TCRalphabeta/CD19-depleted stem cell transplant. Source of these receptors: a male patient aged 2-10 years who had a stem cell transplant for acute lymphoblastic leukemia, so the T cells may come from the graft donor.

The chain couples TRBV18 to TRBJ2-3; no clear D. CDR3 size: 17 residues. Per the germline V gene, CDR1 is KGHSH and CDR2 is LQKENI. V was shortened by 0 bases and J by 0 bases, with 13 bases between the two germline ends. CDR3 DNA: TGTGCCAGCTCACCACCGGGTCGGAGAACTAGCACAGATACGCAGTATTTT. Protein: CASSPPGRRTSTDTQYF.

This sequence joins TRBV4-3 and TRBJ2-3, with D maybe TRBD2 (5 bases). V was pared by 1 base and J by 0 bases, with 11 bases between. The CDR3 is 16 amino acids. The germline gives CDR1 LGHNA, CDR2 YSLEER. CDR3 sequence (DNA): TGCGCCAGCAGCCAAGTCCCCCGGACTAGCACAGATACGCAGTATTTT. This gives the protein CASSQVPRTSTDTQYF.

The genes are TRBV6-1 and TRBJ1-3; 9 nucleotides line up with TRBD1. V lost 6 bases to trimming and J lost 2 bases; unmatched junction nucleotides: 2. Germline CDR1 reads MNHNS; CDR2 reads SASEGT. The CDR3 has 14 residues. The CDR3 loop reads CASRGTGTGNTIYF. CDR3 bases: TGTGCCAGCAGAGGGACAGGGACTGGAAACACCATATATTTT.

The chain is built from TRBV14 and TRBJ2-1; D tentatively fits TRBD1 or TRBD2 (6 bases each). CDR1 is SGHDN and CDR2 is FVKESK in the germline V gene. Deletions cut 5 bases from V and 5 bases from J, with 22 bases between. The CDR3 sequence is 17 residues long. CDR3 DNA sequence: TGTGCCAGCAGCTTCCCTGCGGGAACAGGGCGGGACAATGAGCAGTTCTTC. Protein product: CASSFPAGTGRDNEQFF.

This clonotype has more than one count but fewer than ten. This rearrangement joins TRBV7-8 to TRBJ2-7; TRBD2 agrees at 7 bases. Per germline, CDR1 SGHVS and CDR2 FQNEAQ. The CDR3 contains 14 residues. V was clipped by 9 bases and J by 0 bases; unmatched bases: 8. The CDR3 DNA follows: TGTGCCAGTCAACCTCGGGGGGACTCCTACGAGCAGTACTTC. Its translation: CASQPRGDSYEQYF.

The V gene is TRBV12-3 or TRBV12-4, the J gene TRBJ2-1, with 11 bases lining up with TRBD2. With 6 bases clipped from V and 10 bases from J, the junction kept 8 bases outside the gene matches. CDR3 length equals 14 residues. DNA for the CDR3: TGTGCCAGCAGGGTAGCGGGAGGGCCTTTAGAGCAGTTCTTC. Amino acid sequence: CASRVAGGPLEQFF.

In its sample, this clonotype was seen a few times. The chain combines TRBV9 with TRBJ2-3; D unclear. Germline V gives CDR1 SGDLS, CDR2 YYNGEE. The CDR3 covers 13 residues. Trimming removed 1 base at V and 2 bases at J, with 5 bases between. Here the CDR3 reads CASSVRYTDTQYF. The CDR3 nucleotides are TGTGCCAGCAGCGTACGTTACACAGATACGCAGTATTTT.

Only a few counts were recorded for this clonotype. This sequence joins TRBV7-8 and TRBJ2-6; D is ambiguous. Germline CDR1 and CDR2: SGHVS and FQNEAQ. Trimming stripped 6 bases from V and 0 bases from J, with 6 bases between. CDR3 length equals 14 residues. CDR3 sequence reads: CASSWNSGANVLTF. Here the CDR3 DNA reads TGTGCCAGCAGTTGGAACTCTGGGGCCAACGTCCTGACTTTC.

This clonotype was observed a few times. This sequence joins TRBV4-3 and TRBJ2-3; 10 bases align to TRBD2. The CDR3 consists of 16 residues. V shed 1 base, J shed 4 bases, and the junction held 5 bases outside the gene matches. Germline CDR1 is LGHNA and CDR2 is YSLEER. The CDR3 reads CASSQATSGMADTQYF. The CDR3 nucleotides are TGCGCCAGCAGCCAAGCAACTAGCGGGATGGCAGATACGCAGTATTTT.

The chain joins TRBV6-1 to TRBJ2-3, with D unresolved. V dropped 6 bases and J dropped 1 base, with 8 bases sitting between them. The CDR3 consists of 13 residues. Looked up from germline, CDR1 is MNHNS and CDR2 is SASEGT. Here the CDR3 reads CASRLMGTDTQYF. For the CDR3, the DNA is TGTGCCAGCAGACTAATGGGCACAGATACGCAGTATTTT.

The table lists this clonotype with a few counts. V gene TRBV20-1 combines with J gene TRBJ2-2; tentative D call: TRBD2 (6 bases). This CDR3 comprises 11 residues. From germline, CDR1 is DFQATT and CDR2 SNEGSKA (reference sequence). V lost 6 bases and J 7 bases, leaving 9 bases between the germline ends. CDR3 DNA sequence: TGCAGTGCCACCGGGGGCGGGGAGCTGTTTTTT. Translated, it gives CSATGGGELFF.

The chain is built from TRBV9 and TRBJ2-1; possibly TRBD2 for D (6 bases). The CDR3 runs 15 residues. Germline CDR1 SGDLS, CDR2 YYNGEE. Trimming shortened V by 0 bases and J by 4 bases, and 11 bases separated the two germline ends. The CDR3 loop reads CASSVVQGGYNEQFF. As DNA, the CDR3 is TGTGCCAGCAGCGTAGTGCAGGGAGGATACAATGAGCAGTTCTTC.

In its sample, this clonotype was seen a few times. The V call is TRBV27, the J call TRBJ2-1, with 9 bases fitting TRBD1. V lost 3 bases, J lost 4 bases, and 10 bases stayed unmatched. Germline values: CDR1 MNHEY, CDR2 SMNVEV (reference sequence). The CDR3 is 17 amino acids. The chain's CDR3 is CASSFWTGDRGYNEQFF. CDR3 sequence (DNA): TGTGCCAGCAGTTTCTGGACAGGGGACCGGGGGTACAATGAGCAGTTCTTC.

This clonotype appeared a few times. The V call is TRBV5-1, the J call TRBJ2-1, with TRBD2 matching over 13 bases. Per germline, CDR1 SGHRS and CDR2 YFSETQ. The CDR3 spans 15 residues. V lost 4 bases, J lost 8 bases, and 6 bases stayed unmatched. The CDR3 here is CASSLTSGRAHEQFF. CDR3 DNA: TGCGCCAGCAGCCTAACTAGCGGGAGGGCCCATGAGCAGTTCTTC.

Many counts were recorded for this clonotype. The V and J genes are TRBV4-1 and TRBJ2-1; D is ambiguous. This CDR3 is built from 15 residues. CDR1 is MGHRA, CDR2 YSYEKL, per germline. Trimming removed 4 bases at V and 4 bases at J, with 14 bases between. In nucleotides, the CDR3 is TGCGCCAGCAGCCGCCGGGCGGACGAATACAATGAGCAGTTCTTC. Translated: CASSRRADEYNEQFF.

This sequence joins TRBV3-1 and TRBJ2-1, with D tentatively TRBD2 (5 bases). V was pared by 0 bases and J by 1 base, with 13 bases between. The germline CDR1 and CDR2 sequences are LGHDT and YNNKEL (reference sequence). The CDR3 sequence is 17 residues long. The CDR3 is CASSQESSLQSYNEQFF. The CDR3, as DNA: TGTGCCAGCAGCCAAGAATCTAGCCTCCAATCCTACAATGAGCAGTTCTTC.

In this sample, this clonotype turned up a few times. This rearrangement joins TRBV6-2 or TRBV6-3 to TRBJ2-5; no firm D call. Trimming pared 7 bases from V and 0 bases from J, leaving 18 bases between. The CDR3 spans 16 residues. CDR1 and CDR2 from the germline V gene are MNHEY and SVGEGT. The CDR3 DNA reads TGTGCCAGCACATCCTTCGACATACTCCACCAAGAGACCCAGTACTTC. It codes for CASTSFDILHQETQYF.

The chain couples TRBV27 to TRBJ2-1; weak D call: TRBD2 (5 bases). Trimming took 2 bases from V and 3 from J, leaving 11 bases between them. There are 15 residues in the CDR3. Germline assignment: CDR1 MNHEY and CDR2 SMNVEV (reference sequence). CDR3 protein: CASSLESSFYNEQFF. As DNA, the CDR3 is TGTGCCAGCAGTTTAGAGTCTAGCTTCTACAATGAGCAGTTCTTC.

This clonotype was found many times. The chain uses TRBV12-3 or TRBV12-4 and TRBJ2-3; no reliable D call. V gave up 3 bases and J gave up 0 bases, with 10 bases separating them. The CDR3 loop spans 15 amino acids. The CDR3 DNA follows: TGTGCCAGCAGTTTGGAGTGGGGTAGCACAGATACGCAGTATTTT. As protein: CASSLEWGSTDTQYF.

This clonotype was seen only a few times. The CDR3 coding sequence is TGCGCCAGCAGCCTTTGGGAGGGCTCTGGAAACACCATATATTTT. Translated: CASSLWEGSGNTIYF. V and J are TRBV4-1 and TRBJ1-3; D gene ambiguous. Germline assignment: CDR1 MGHRA and CDR2 YSYEKL. There are 15 residues in the CDR3. The V and J ends lost 4 bases and 0 bases respectively, with 10 bases between them.

The chain joins TRBV5-1 to TRBJ2-1, with 8 bases that match TRBD2. The CDR3 loop spans 20 amino acids. Looked up from germline, CDR1 is SGHRS and CDR2 is YFSETQ. Unmatched junction bases numbered 25, after V lost 5 bases and J lost 6 bases. For the CDR3, the DNA is TGCGCCAGCAGTCCATTTCCAGGGCGGGAGGTCCCTACTCCTCTCAATGAGCAGTTCTTC. It encodes CASSPFPGREVPTPLNEQFF.

J is TRBJ2-1 and V is TRBV6-1; D is ambiguous. The V gene lost 4 bases and the J gene lost 2 bases, with 6 bases spanning the gap. The germline V gene has CDR1 MNHNS and CDR2 SASEGT. This CDR3 comprises 13 residues. CDR3 sequence (DNA): TGTGCCAGCAGTGCTTGGGCCTACAATGAGCAGTTCTTC. This translates into CASSAWAYNEQFF.

The V call is TRBV2, the J call TRBJ1-2; D possibly corresponds to TRBD1 (6 bases). Germline CDR1 and CDR2: SNHLY and FYNNEI. V gave up 2 bases and J gave up 6 bases, with 16 bases separating them. This CDR3 is 15 amino acids long. The CDR3: CASSEFRGSTHGYTF. The CDR3 coding sequence is TGTGCCAGCAGTGAATTCAGGGGCTCCACGCATGGCTACACCTTC.